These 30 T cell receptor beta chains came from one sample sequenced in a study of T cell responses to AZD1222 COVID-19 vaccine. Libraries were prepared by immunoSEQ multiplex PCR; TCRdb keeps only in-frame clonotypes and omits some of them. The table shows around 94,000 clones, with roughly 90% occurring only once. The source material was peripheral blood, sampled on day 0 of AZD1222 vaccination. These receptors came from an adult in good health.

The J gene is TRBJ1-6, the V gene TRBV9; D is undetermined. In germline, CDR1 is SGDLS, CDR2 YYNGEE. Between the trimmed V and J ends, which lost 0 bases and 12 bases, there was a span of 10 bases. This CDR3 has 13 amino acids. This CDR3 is CASSVVAGLPLHF. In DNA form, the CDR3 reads TGTGCCAGCAGCGTAGTGGCGGGATTACCCCTCCACTTT.

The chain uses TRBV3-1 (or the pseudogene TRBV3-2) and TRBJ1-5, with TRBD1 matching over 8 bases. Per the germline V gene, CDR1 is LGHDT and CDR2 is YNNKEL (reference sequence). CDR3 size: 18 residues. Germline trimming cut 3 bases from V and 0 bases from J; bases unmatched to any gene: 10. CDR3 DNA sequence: TGTGCCAGCAGCCAGATGGGACAGGAGACTCCTAGCAATCAGCCCCAGCATTTT. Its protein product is CASSQMGQETPSNQPQHF.

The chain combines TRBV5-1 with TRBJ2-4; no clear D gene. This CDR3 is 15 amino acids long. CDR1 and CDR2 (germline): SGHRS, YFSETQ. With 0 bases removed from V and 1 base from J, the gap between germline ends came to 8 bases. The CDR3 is CASSLGPEAKNIQYF. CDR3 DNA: TGCGCCAGCAGCTTGGGCCCGGAGGCCAAAAACATTCAGTACTTC.

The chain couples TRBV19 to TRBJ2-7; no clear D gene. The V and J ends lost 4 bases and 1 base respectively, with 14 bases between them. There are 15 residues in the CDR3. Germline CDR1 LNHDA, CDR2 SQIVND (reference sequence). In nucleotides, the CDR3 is TGTGCCAGTAGTACGGACGGCGTTTCTTCCTACGAGCAGTACTTC. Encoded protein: CASSTDGVSSYEQYF.

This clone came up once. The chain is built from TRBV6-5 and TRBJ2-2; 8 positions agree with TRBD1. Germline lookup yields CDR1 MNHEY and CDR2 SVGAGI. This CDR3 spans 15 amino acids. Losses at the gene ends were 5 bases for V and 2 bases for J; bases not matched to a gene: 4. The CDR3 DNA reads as TGTGCCAGCAGTCACGGACAGGGTAACACCGGGGAGCTGTTTTTT. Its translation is CASSHGQGNTGELFF.

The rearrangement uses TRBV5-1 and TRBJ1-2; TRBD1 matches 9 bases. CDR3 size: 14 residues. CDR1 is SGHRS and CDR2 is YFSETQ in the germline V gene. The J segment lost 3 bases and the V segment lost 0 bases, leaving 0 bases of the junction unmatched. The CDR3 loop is CASSLGTGDYGYTF. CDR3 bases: TGCGCCAGCAGCTTGGGGACAGGGGACTATGGCTACACCTTC.

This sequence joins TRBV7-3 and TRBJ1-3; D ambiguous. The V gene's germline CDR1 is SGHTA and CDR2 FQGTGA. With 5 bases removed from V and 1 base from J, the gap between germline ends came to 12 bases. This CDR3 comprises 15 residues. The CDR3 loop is CASSPEAGSGNTIYF. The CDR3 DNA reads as TGTGCCAGCAGCCCCGAGGCCGGGTCTGGAAACACCATATATTTT. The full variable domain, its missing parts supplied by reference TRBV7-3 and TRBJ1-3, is GAGVSQTPSNKVTEKGKYVELRCDPISGHTALYWYRQSLGQGPEFLIYFQGTGAADDSGLPNDRFFAVRPEGSVSTLKIQRTERGDSAVYLCASSPEAGSGNTIYFGEGSWLTVV.

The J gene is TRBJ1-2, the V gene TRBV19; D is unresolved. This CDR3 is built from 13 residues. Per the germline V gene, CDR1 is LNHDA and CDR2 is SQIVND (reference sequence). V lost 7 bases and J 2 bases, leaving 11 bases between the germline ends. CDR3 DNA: TGTGCCAGTACCCCCGGAGAGAACTATGGCTACACCTTC. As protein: CASTPGENYGYTF.

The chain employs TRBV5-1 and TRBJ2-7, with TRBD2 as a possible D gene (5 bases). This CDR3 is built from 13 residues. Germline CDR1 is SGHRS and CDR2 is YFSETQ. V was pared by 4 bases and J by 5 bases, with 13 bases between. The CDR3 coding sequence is TGCGCCAGCAGCCCACAAGGAGGCCACGAGCAGTACTTC. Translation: CASSPQGGHEQYF.

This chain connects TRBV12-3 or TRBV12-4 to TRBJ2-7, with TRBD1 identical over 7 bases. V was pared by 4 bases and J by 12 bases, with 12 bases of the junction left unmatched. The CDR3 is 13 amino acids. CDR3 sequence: CASSSGDRVFLYF. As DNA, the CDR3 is TGTGCCAGCAGTTCGGGTGACAGGGTTTTTTTGTACTTC.

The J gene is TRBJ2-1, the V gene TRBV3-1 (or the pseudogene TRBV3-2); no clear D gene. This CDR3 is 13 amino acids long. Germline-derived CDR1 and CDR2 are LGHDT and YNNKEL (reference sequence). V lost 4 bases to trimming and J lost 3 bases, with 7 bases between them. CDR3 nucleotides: TGTGCCAGCAGCCCGGACCACTACAATGAGCAGTTCTTC. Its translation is CASSPDHYNEQFF.

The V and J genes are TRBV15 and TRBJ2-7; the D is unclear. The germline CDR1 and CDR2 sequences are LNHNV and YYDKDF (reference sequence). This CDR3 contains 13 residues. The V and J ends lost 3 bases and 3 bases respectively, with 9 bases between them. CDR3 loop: CATSSGSRYEQYF. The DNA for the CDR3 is TGTGCCACCAGCAGCGGATCTCGCTACGAGCAGTACTTC.

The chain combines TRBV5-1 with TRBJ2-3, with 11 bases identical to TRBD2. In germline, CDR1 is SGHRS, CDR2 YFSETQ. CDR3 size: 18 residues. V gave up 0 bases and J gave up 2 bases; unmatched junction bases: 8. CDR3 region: CASSLGTGTSGVTDTQYF. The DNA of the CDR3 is TGCGCCAGCAGCTTGGGTACCGGGACTAGCGGAGTCACAGATACGCAGTATTTT.

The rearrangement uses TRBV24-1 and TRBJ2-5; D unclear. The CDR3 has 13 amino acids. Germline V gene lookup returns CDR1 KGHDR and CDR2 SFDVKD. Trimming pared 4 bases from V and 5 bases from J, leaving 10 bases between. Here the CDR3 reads CATSDGPRETQYF. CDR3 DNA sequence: TGTGCCACCAGTGACGGGCCTCGGGAGACCCAGTACTTC.

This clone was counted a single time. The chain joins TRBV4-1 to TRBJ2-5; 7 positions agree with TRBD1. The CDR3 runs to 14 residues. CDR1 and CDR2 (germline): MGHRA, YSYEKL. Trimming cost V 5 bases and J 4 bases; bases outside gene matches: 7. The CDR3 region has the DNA TGCGCCAGCAGCTCCTCACAGGGGCGAGAGACCCAGTACTTC. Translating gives CASSSSQGRETQYF.

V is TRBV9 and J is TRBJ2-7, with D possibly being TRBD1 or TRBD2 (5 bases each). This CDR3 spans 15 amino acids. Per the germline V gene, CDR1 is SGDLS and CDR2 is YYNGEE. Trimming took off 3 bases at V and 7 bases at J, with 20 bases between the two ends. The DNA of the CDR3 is TGTGCCAGCAGCGCGACATGGGACGTGATGGGAGAGCAGTACTTC. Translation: CASSATWDVMGEQYF.

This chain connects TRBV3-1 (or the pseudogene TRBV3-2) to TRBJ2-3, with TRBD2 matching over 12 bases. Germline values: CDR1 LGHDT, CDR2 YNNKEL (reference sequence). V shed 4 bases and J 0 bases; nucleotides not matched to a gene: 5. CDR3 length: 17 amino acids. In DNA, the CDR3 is TGTGCCAGCAGCCCATGGACTAGCGGGGTTAGCACAGATACGCAGTATTTT. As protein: CASSPWTSGVSTDTQYF.

Here the CDR3 reads CASSYSGGTEAFF. CDR3 DNA sequence: TGTGCCAGCAGTTACTCCGGGGGCACTGAAGCTTTCTTT. The chain combines TRBV6-2 or TRBV6-3 with TRBJ1-1, with a weak D call TRBD1 (5 bases). The ends were cut back, 0 bases at V and 4 bases at J, with 6 bases in the middle. The germline V gene encodes CDR1 MNHEY and CDR2 SVGEGT. The CDR3 is 13 amino acids.

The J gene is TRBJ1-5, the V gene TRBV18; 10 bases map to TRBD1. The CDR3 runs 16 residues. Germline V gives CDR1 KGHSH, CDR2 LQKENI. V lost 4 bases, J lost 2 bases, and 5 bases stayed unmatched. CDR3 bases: TGTGCCAGCTCACTTTCGACAGGGGGCCGCAATCAGCCCCAGCATTTT. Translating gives CASSLSTGGRNQPQHF.

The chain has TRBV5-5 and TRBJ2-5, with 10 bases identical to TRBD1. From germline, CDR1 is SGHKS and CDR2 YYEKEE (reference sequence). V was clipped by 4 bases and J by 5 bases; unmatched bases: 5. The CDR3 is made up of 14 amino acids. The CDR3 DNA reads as TGTGCCAGCAGCCTGACAGGGGGCCTGGAGACCCAGTACTTC. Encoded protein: CASSLTGGLETQYF.

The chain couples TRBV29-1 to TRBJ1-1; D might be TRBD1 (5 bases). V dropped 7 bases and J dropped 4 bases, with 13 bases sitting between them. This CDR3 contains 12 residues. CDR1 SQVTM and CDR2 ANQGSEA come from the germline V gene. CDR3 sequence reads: CSALWGFTEAFF. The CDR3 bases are TGCAGCGCCCTATGGGGGTTCACTGAAGCTTTCTTT.

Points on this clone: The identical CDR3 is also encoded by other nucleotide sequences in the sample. CDR3 DNA sequence: TGTGCCAGCAGCCAAGGCCTTAACACCGGGGAGCTGTTTTTT. Its protein is CASSQGLNTGELFF. The rearrangement links TRBV3-1 (or the pseudogene TRBV3-2) to TRBJ2-2; D call uncertain. Germline CDR1 LGHDT, CDR2 YNNKEL (reference sequence). Trimming left V 1 base short and J 2 bases short, with 5 bases between. The CDR3 loop spans 14 amino acids.

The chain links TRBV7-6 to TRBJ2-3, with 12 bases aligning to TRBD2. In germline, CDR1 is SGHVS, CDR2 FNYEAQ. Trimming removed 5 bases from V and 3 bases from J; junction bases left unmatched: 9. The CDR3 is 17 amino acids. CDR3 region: CASSPTPSGGGTDTQYF. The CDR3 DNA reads TGTGCCAGCAGCCCCACACCTAGCGGGGGGGGGACAGATACGCAGTATTTT. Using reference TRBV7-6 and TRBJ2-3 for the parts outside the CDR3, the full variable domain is GAGVSQSPRYKVTKRGQDVALRCDPISGHVSLYWYRQALGQGPEFLTYFNYEAQQDKSGLPNDRFSAERPEGSISTLTIQRTEQRDSAMYRCASSPTPSGGGTDTQYFGPGTRLTVL.

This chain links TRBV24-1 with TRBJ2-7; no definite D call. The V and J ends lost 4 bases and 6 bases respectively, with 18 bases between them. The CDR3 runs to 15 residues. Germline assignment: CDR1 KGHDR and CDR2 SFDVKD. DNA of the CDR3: TGTGCCACCAGTGACCACAGAATGGGGTTTAGCGAGCAGTACTTC. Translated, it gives CATSDHRMGFSEQYF.

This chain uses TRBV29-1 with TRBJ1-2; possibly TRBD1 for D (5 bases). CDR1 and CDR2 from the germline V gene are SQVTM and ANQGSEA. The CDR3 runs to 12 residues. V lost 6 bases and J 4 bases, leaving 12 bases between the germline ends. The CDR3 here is CSVYQGGYGYTF. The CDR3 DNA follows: TGCAGCGTATACCAGGGCGGCTATGGCTACACCTTC.

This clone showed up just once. The chain's CDR3 is CASSVRAGETRTNEQFF. CDR3 nucleotide sequence: TGTGCCAGCAGCGTTAGGGCAGGGGAAACGAGGACCAATGAGCAGTTCTTC. The chain couples TRBV9 to TRBJ2-1; D might be TRBD1 (6 bases). This CDR3 has 17 residues. Trimming removed 2 bases from V and 6 bases from J, with 21 bases in between. Per germline, CDR1 SGDLS and CDR2 YYNGEE.

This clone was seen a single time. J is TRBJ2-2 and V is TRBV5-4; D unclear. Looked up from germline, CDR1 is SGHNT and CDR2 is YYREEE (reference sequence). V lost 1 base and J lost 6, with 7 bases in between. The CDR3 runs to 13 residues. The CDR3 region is CASSLNIPGELFF. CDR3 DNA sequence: TGTGCCAGCAGCTTGAATATCCCCGGGGAGCTGTTTTTT.

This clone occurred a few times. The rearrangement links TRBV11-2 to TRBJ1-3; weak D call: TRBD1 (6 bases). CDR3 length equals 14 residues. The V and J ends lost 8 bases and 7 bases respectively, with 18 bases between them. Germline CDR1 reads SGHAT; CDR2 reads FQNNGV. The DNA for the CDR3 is TGTGCCAGCGCTTTAAGGGGGAGCTGGAACACCATATATTTT. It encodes CASALRGSWNTIYF.

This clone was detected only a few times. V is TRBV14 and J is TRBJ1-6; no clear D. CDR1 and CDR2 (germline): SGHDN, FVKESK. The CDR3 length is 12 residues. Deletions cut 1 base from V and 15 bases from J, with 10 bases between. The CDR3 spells CASSQGRIRLHF. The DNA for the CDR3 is TGTGCCAGCAGCCAAGGCAGGATACGCCTCCACTTT.

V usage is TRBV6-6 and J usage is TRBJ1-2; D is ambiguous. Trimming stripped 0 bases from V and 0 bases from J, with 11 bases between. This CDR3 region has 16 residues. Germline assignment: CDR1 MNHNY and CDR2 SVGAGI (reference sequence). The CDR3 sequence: CASSYSNFDTNYGYTF. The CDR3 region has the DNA TGTGCCAGCAGTTACTCGAATTTCGACACTAACTATGGCTACACCTTC.